This paragraph reports one T cell receptor (beta chain). What it binds is not known. A second about 7 to 11 cycle PCR used barcoded and J-beta primers. The study obtained at least 2.5 million CDR3-containing paired-end reads from every sample. TCRdb analysed the 5' RACE reads with MiXCR anew, one entry per CDR3 protein. The repertoire includes 1,100,000 or so distinct CDR3 sequences, more than 35% of them detected once, and approximately 19% sits in the top ten. The data stem from a study of blood T cells in healthy people across ages. Study-level findings and limits: Unsorted PBMCs prevented conclusive naive versus antigen-experienced comparison. Possibly, changes in expanded clonotypes were confounded because donor CMV status was unknown.

Germline lookup yields CDR1 SGHTA and CDR2 FQGTGA. The CDR3 has 16 amino acids. The V end lost 5 bases, the J end lost 1 base, and 12 bases lay between the germline ends. This chain connects TRBV7-3 to TRBJ2-6; D is ambiguous. The TCR comes from a woman in her sixties or seventies in good health. The sequencing input was blood. CDR3 region: CASSPPTASGANVLTF. DNA for the CDR3: TGTGCCAGCAGCCCTCCCACCGCATCTGGGGCCAACGTCCTGACTTTC. The full variable domain, its missing parts supplied by reference TRBV7-3 and TRBJ2-6, is GAGVSQTPSNKVTEKGKYVELRCDPISGHTALYWYRQSLGQGPEFLIYFQGTGAADDSGLPNDRFFAVRPEGSVSTLKIQRTERGDSAVYLCASSPPTASGANVLTFGAGSRLTVL.